This T cell receptor (beta chain) was recovered during a study of patients and donors after allogeneic stem cell transplantation. From the RT-PCR reads, TCRdb called clonotypes with MiXCR, one entry per CDR3 protein. The sample lists approximately 99,000 distinct CDR3 sequences; approximately 35% were seen once. The CDR3 is 13 residues long. Trimming left V 6 bases short and J 4 bases short, with 10 bases between. The germline V gene encodes CDR1 MNHEY and CDR2 SMNVEV (reference sequence). Material for sequencing was blood, either unsorted or a sorted T cell fraction (not recorded which). The source is a human donor who was either an allogeneic HSCT recipient or a stem cell or donor lymphocyte infusion donor (not recorded which). It is not recorded whose cells these are; they may come from a transplant donor. The chain joins TRBV27 to TRBJ1-5; a weak D match, TRBD1 (5 bases). The CDR3 protein is CASRRDLNQPQHF. The CDR3 coding sequence is TGTGCCAGCAGACGGGACTTAAATCAGCCCCAGCATTTT.